These 27 T cell receptor beta chains originate from one sample sequenced in a study of cytotoxic CD8 clonotypes in ibrutinib-treated CLL. Method: immunoSEQ multiplex PCR; TCRdb's copy keeps in-frame clones and lacks some. The sample has some 120,000 clones, under 70% seen once. The sequencing here drew on PBMCs, taken after 24 months of ibrutinib treatment. These receptors all stem from a human donor with chronic lymphocytic leukemia.

This clone turned up a few times. V is TRBV28 and J is TRBJ1-6; 7 positions match TRBD1. The CDR3 extends over 16 amino acids. The trim removed 5 bases at V and 10 bases at J, leaving 14 bases unmatched. The germline V gene has CDR1 MDHEN and CDR2 SYDVKM. The CDR3 sequence is CASSPTGVGVGSPLHF. Here the CDR3 DNA reads TGTGCCAGCAGTCCTACAGGGGTTGGAGTGGGATCACCCCTCCACTTT.

This clone occurred a few times. The chain joins TRBV18 to TRBJ1-5; D call uncertain. Per germline, CDR1 KGHSH and CDR2 LQKENI. This CDR3 has 13 residues. Trimming took off 3 bases at V and 5 bases at J, with 8 bases between the two ends. In DNA, the CDR3 is TGTGCCAGCTCACCTAATTCGGATCAGCCCCAGCATTTT. This sequence encodes CASSPNSDQPQHF.

The sample holds a few counts of this clone. The rearrangement uses TRBV4-1 and TRBJ1-1; 10 positions agree with TRBD1. J gave up 7 bases and V 3 bases, and 20 bases lay outside the gene matches. Germline assignment: CDR1 MGHRA and CDR2 YSYEKL. The CDR3 sequence is 19 residues long. As DNA, the CDR3 is TGCGCCAGCAGCCACCCATCCCGACGGACAGGGGGGGACGGGTATGAAGCTTTCTTT. This codes for CASSHPSRRTGGDGYEAFF.

V and J are TRBV6-5 and TRBJ2-7; a possible D gene is TRBD2 (6 bases). This CDR3 has 13 residues. From germline, CDR1 is MNHEY and CDR2 SVGAGI. V was clipped by 5 bases and J by 2 bases, with 10 bases between them. In DNA, the CDR3 is TGTGCCAGCAGTGCCTCGGGGGCCTACGAGCAGTACTTC. Residues: CASSASGAYEQYF.

The V call is TRBV27, the J call TRBJ2-3; D could derive from TRBD1 or TRBD2 (5 bases each). This CDR3 is 15 amino acids long. In germline, CDR1 is MNHEY, CDR2 SMNVEV (reference sequence). V was shortened by 2 bases and J by 4 bases, with 13 bases between the two germline ends. In DNA, the CDR3 is TGTGCCAGCAGTTTAGGGACCGTGGGAGCAGATACGCAGTATTTT. Protein: CASSLGTVGADTQYF.

This clone was picked up many times. The sample contains more than one DNA sequence encoding this CDR3. J is TRBJ2-7 and V is TRBV25-1; no reliable D call. The CDR3 is 11 amino acids. V gave up 4 bases and J gave up 3 bases, with 4 bases separating them. Germline V gives CDR1 MGHDK, CDR2 SYGVNS. The CDR3 reads CASSGGYEQYF. As DNA, the CDR3 is TGTGCCAGCAGTGGGGGCTACGAGCAGTACTTC.

V gene TRBV4-3 combines with J gene TRBJ1-4; 8 bases align to TRBD1. Germline CDR1 LGHNA, CDR2 YSLEER. V dropped 2 bases and J dropped 7; count of bases not matched to a gene: 9. The length of the CDR3 is 16 residues. CDR3 region: CASSQTSGGAREKLFF. The CDR3 coding sequence is TGCGCCAGCAGCCAAACCTCAGGGGGCGCTCGTGAAAAACTGTTTTTT.

The rearrangement uses TRBV6-6 and TRBJ1-1; TRBD1 aligns across 8 bases. With 7 bases clipped from V and 10 bases from J, the junction kept 8 bases outside the gene matches. Germline values: CDR1 MNHNY, CDR2 SVGAGI (reference sequence). This CDR3 is built from 12 residues. The CDR3 DNA is TGTGCCAGCAAAGCCAGCGACAGGGGAGCTTTCTTT. This gives the protein CASKASDRGAFF.

The DNA for the CDR3 is TGTGCCAGCAGTGAACTCCCAGGGGGCGACGCAGATACGCAGTATTTT. Translated: CASSELPGGDADTQYF. The chain has TRBV6-1 and TRBJ2-3; 8 nucleotides line up with TRBD1. The J segment lost 4 bases and the V segment lost 2 bases, leaving 8 bases of the junction unmatched. Germline CDR1 and CDR2: MNHNS and SASEGT. The CDR3 contains 16 residues.

This clone was detected a few times. The gene calls are TRBV5-1 and TRBJ2-2; 9 bases agree with TRBD1. Trimming removed 4 bases from V and 4 bases from J; junction bases left unmatched: 5. CDR1 SGHRS and CDR2 YFSETQ come from the germline V gene. This CDR3 has 15 amino acids. The CDR3 DNA follows: TGCGCCAGCAGCGTGGGACAGGGATTCACCGGGGAGCTGTTTTTT. This encodes CASSVGQGFTGELFF.

This chain uses TRBV29-1 with TRBJ1-2; the D is unclear. The CDR3 extends over 14 amino acids. V was shortened by 4 bases and J by 4 bases, with 16 bases between the two germline ends. Germline CDR1 reads SQVTM; CDR2 reads ANQGSEA. The CDR3 region is CSVVMGDSFYGYTF. The CDR3, as DNA: TGCAGCGTTGTAATGGGAGACTCGTTCTATGGCTACACCTTC.

The V gene is TRBV5-1, the J gene TRBJ1-1, with a tentative D call TRBD1 (5 bases). Trimming left V 1 base short and J 8 bases short, with 12 bases between. Germline V lookup: CDR1 SGHRS, CDR2 YFSETQ. The CDR3 sequence is 13 residues long. The CDR3 loop is CASSLNRDLEAFF. The CDR3 DNA sequence: TGCGCCAGCAGCTTGAATAGGGACCTGGAAGCTTTCTTT.

The rearrangement uses TRBV6-5 and TRBJ2-7; 11 positions match TRBD1. Per the germline V gene, CDR1 is MNHEY and CDR2 is SVGAGI. J was trimmed by 5 bases and V by 6 bases; bases with no gene match: 6. There are 14 residues in the CDR3. The CDR3 coding sequence is TGTGCCAGCAGGGAGCGGGACAGGGGGAACGAGCAGTACTTC. Amino acids: CASRERDRGNEQYF.

The J gene is TRBJ2-1, the V gene TRBV7-9; 9 bases align to TRBD1. This CDR3 region has 12 residues. In germline, CDR1 is SEHNR, CDR2 FQNEAQ (reference sequence). V was pared by 1 base and J by 15 bases, with 4 bases of the junction left unmatched. This CDR3 reads CASSLGDRESFF. CDR3 coding DNA: TGTGCCAGCAGCTTAGGGGACAGGGAATCGTTCTTC.

V is TRBV2 and J is TRBJ1-2; possibly TRBD1 for D (5 bases). The CDR3 runs 14 residues. V was clipped by 1 base and J by 1 base, with 7 bases between them. Germline V gives CDR1 SNHLY, CDR2 FYNNEI. CDR3 sequence reads: CASSEGQLNYGYTF. CDR3 DNA sequence: TGTGCCAGCAGTGAAGGACAGCTTAACTATGGCTACACCTTC.

The gene calls are TRBV6-1 and TRBJ1-6; D ambiguous. Germline assignment: CDR1 MNHNS and CDR2 SASEGT. V was clipped by 4 bases and J by 5 bases, with 12 bases between them. The CDR3 is 15 residues long. CDR3 DNA: TGTGCCAGCAGTGGAAAACTGAGCGATAATTCACCCCTCCACTTT. This codes for CASSGKLSDNSPLHF.

This clone turned up a few times. CDR3 sequence (DNA): TGTGCCTGGGCGGGTCACTCCTACGAGCAGTACTTC. Its protein is CAWAGHSYEQYF. This chain uses TRBV30 with TRBJ2-7; TRBD2 might be the D (5 bases). Germline lookup yields CDR1 GTSNPN and CDR2 SVGIG (reference sequence). Trimming took 5 bases from V and 0 from J, leaving 8 bases between them. CDR3 length: 12 amino acids.

This clone was counted ten times or more. The CDR3 region has the DNA TGTGCCAGCAGCCAAGACCCAGTGGGGGCAGTCACAGATACGCAGTATTTT. Its protein is CASSQDPVGAVTDTQYF. The chain links TRBV4-2 to TRBJ2-3; D is possibly TRBD1 (6 bases). The CDR3 is made up of 17 amino acids. Germline loops: CDR1 LGHNA, CDR2 YNFKEQ. Trimming removed 0 bases from V and 2 bases from J, with 15 bases in between.

The J gene is TRBJ1-1, the V gene TRBV13; no reliable D call. Germline loops: CDR1 PRHDT, CDR2 FYEKMQ (reference sequence). The CDR3 totals 15 residues. V lost 3 bases and J lost 4, with 15 bases in between. The CDR3 bases are TGTGCCAGCAGCTTGGCCCTCTTGGGCATCACTGAAGCTTTCTTT. Its translation: CASSLALLGITEAFF.

V gene TRBV5-3 combines with J gene TRBJ2-1; TRBD2 agrees at 11 bases. TRBV5-3 has ORF status, its function being uncertain. The CDR3 length is 16 residues. Unmatched junction bases numbered 6, after V lost 4 bases and J lost 3 bases. CDR3 bases: TGTGCCAGAAGCCCCCTACTAGCGGGGGACTACAATGAGCAGTTCTTC. As protein: CARSPLLAGDYNEQFF.

J is TRBJ2-5 and V is TRBV7-9; D is unresolved. The CDR3 runs 13 residues. CDR1 is SEHNR and CDR2 is FQNEAQ in the germline V gene (reference sequence). V was clipped by 3 bases and J by 5 bases, with 10 bases between them. CDR3 sequence: CASSLRLGETQYF. CDR3 bases: TGTGCCAGCAGCTTGCGGTTAGGGGAGACCCAGTACTTC.

V gene TRBV28 combines with J gene TRBJ2-1, with D uncertain. The CDR3 runs 11 residues. Looked up from germline, CDR1 is MDHEN and CDR2 is SYDVKM. Trimming shortened V by 3 bases and J by 9 bases, and 6 bases separated the two germline ends. The DNA of the CDR3 is TGTGCCAGCAGTTTCCGCGGTGAGCAGTTCTTC. Amino acids: CASSFRGEQFF.

This clone showed up just a few times. The chain is built from TRBV6-5 and TRBJ1-6; D is uncertain. The CDR3 is 13 amino acids. From germline, CDR1 is MNHEY and CDR2 SVGAGI. Trimming left V 5 bases short and J 8 bases short, with 10 bases between. CDR3 residues: CASSPAQYSPLHF. The DNA for the CDR3 is TGTGCCAGCAGTCCGGCACAGTATTCACCCCTCCACTTT.

V usage is TRBV6-5 and J usage is TRBJ2-1; no clear D gene. This CDR3 is built from 12 residues. Germline CDR1 MNHEY, CDR2 SVGAGI. V was pared by 0 bases and J by 6 bases, with 3 bases between. The CDR3 is CASSYSGNEQFF. The CDR3 coding sequence is TGTGCCAGCAGTTACTCAGGCAATGAGCAGTTCTTC.

The sample holds many counts of this clone. This rearrangement joins TRBV9 to TRBJ1-2, with 7 bases aligning to TRBD1. V lost 4 bases, J lost 8 bases, and 5 bases stayed unmatched. The CDR3 is made up of 12 amino acids. The germline V gene encodes CDR1 SGDLS and CDR2 YYNGEE. Here the CDR3 reads CASSLTGVGYTF. In DNA form, the CDR3 reads TGTGCCAGCAGCCTCACAGGGGTGGGCTACACCTTC. The variable domain in full, with the rest retrieved from reference TRBV9 and TRBJ1-2, is DSGVTQTPKHLITATGQRVTLRCSPRSGDLSVYWYQQSLDQGLQFLIQYYNGEERAKGNILERFSAQQFPDLHSELNLSSLELGDSALYFCASSLTGVGYTFGSGTRLTVV.

Of note for this clone: Other nucleotide sequences in the sample specify the same CDR3. The V gene is TRBV7-3, the J gene TRBJ1-5; D ambiguous. Per the germline V gene, CDR1 is SGHTA and CDR2 is FQGTGA. CDR3 length: 13 residues. V shed 3 bases and J shed 4 bases, with 7 bases lying between them. CDR3 loop: CASSLTGNQPQHF. For the CDR3, the DNA is TGTGCCAGCAGCTTGACCGGGAATCAGCCCCAGCATTTT.

The chain has TRBV11-3 and TRBJ2-1; D remains ambiguous. V was cut by 1 base and J by 3 bases, with 7 bases left in between. Germline V lookup: CDR1 SGHNT, CDR2 YENEEA. The CDR3 extends over 14 amino acids. Written as DNA, the CDR3 is TGTGCCAGCAGCTTAGGGGTCAGCTACAATGAGCAGTTCTTC. This codes for CASSLGVSYNEQFF.